A selection of T cell receptor beta chains follows, all from one sample in a study of blood T cells in healthy people across ages. TCRdb passed the 5' RACE reads through MiXCR, listing each CDR3 protein once. The table has some 1.4 million distinct CDR3 sequences, approximately 38% seen once. The specimen sequenced was blood. The receptors here all came from a woman aged 18-30 years in good health. The CDR3 runs from the conserved cysteine through the conserved F or W.

v_gene,j_gene,CDR3aa
TRBV20-1,TRBJ1-5,CSARELMEHF
TRBV4-1,NA,CANSQVAGENYEQYF
TRBV11-1,TRBJ2-7,CASSLSPRGEQYF
TRBV6-5,TRBJ1-2,CASSYSGSEGPNYGYTF
TRBV4-1,TRBJ2-7,CASSPYRDTAYEQYF
TRBV12-3/TRBV12-4,TRBJ2-7,CASRTSGSPPYEQYF
TRBV20-1,TRBJ2-5,CSASRTSGGEQYF
TRBV27,TRBJ2-1,CASSSPRADYNEQFF
TRBV5-1,TRBJ2-1,CASSLATGLASNNEQFF
TRBV5-1,TRBJ2-3,CASSLGALTDTQYF
TRBV10-3,TRBJ2-7,CAISLAGQAGAYEQYF
TRBV6-1,TRBJ1-5,CAGSEGVRGMSNQPQHF
TRBV2,TRBJ2-1,CASREFPAIGLDNEQFF
TRBV6-5,TRBJ1-5,CASSYSDRGNQPQHF
TRBV20-1,TRBJ1-2,CSAVPGASYTF
TRBV20-1,TRBJ2-1,CSARGLENSPDNEQFF
TRBV12-3/TRBV12-4,TRBJ1-1,CASSPQPGGMNTEAFF
TRBV12-3/TRBV12-4,TRBJ2-3,CASIRLAGAIDTQYF
TRBV29-1,TRBJ2-1,CSVEDPLAGLRYEQFF
TRBV20-1,TRBJ2-7,CSAKGLTVYEQYF
TRBV24-1,TRBJ1-1,CATRGEGGTEAFF
TRBV2,TRBJ2-4,CASSPGWAAINIQYF
TRBV5-1,NA,CASSWGGLYNEQYF
TRBV11-2,TRBJ1-2,CASSLAGGNDNYGYTF
TRBV5-5,TRBJ1-2,CASSSTGQNYGYTF
TRBV29-1,TRBJ2-3,CSPSGYPSQYF
TRBV6-5,TRBJ2-1,CASSYTFPTSYNEQFF
TRBV20-1,TRBJ2-7,CSARDPAANYEQYF
TRBV5-6,TRBJ1-4,CASSLVSGLREKLFF